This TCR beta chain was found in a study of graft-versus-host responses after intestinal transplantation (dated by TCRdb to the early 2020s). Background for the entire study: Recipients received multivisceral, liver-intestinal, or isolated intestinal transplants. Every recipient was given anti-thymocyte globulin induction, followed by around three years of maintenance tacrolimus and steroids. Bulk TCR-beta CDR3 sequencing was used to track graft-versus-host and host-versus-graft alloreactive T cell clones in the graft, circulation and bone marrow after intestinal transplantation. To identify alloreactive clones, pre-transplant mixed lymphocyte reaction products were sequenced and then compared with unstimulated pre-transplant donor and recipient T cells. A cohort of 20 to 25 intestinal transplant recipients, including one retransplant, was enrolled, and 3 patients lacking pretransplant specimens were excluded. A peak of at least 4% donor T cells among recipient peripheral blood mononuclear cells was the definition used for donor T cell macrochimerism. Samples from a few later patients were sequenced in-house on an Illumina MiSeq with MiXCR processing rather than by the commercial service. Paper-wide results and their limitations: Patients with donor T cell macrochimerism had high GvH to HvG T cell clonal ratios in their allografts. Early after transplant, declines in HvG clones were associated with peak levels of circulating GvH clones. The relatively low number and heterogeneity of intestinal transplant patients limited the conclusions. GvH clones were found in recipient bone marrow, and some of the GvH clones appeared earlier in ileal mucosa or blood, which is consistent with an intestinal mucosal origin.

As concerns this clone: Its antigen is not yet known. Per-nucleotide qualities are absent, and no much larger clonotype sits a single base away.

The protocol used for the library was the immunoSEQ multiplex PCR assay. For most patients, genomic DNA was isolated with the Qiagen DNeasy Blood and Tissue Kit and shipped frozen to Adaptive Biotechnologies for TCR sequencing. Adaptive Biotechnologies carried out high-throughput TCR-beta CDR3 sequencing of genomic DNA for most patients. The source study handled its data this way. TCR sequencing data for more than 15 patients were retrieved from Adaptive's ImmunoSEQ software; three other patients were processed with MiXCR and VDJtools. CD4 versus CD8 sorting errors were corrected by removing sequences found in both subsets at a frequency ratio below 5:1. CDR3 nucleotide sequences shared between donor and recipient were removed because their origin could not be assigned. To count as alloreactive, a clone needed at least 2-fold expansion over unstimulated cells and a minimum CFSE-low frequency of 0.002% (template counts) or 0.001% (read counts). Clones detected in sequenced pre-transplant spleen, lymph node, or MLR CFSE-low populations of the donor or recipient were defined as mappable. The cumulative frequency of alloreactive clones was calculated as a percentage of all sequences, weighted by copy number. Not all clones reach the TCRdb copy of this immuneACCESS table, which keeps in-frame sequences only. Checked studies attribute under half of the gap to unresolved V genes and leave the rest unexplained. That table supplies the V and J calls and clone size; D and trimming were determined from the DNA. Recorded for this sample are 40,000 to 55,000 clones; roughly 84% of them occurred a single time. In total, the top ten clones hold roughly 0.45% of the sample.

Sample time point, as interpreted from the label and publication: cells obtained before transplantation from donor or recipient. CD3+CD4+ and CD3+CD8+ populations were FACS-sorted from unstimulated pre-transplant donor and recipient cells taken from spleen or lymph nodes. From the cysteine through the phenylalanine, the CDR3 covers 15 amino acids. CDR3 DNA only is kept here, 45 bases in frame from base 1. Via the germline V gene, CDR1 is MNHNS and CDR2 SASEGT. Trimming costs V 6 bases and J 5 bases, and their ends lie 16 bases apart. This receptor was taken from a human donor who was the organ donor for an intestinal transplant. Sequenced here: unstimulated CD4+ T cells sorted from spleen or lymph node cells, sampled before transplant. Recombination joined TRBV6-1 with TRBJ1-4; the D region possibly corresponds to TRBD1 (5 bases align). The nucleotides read TGTGCCAGCAGACCTTCGGGGGTCCCAAATGAAAAACTGTTTTTT. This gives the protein CASRPSGVPNEKLFF.